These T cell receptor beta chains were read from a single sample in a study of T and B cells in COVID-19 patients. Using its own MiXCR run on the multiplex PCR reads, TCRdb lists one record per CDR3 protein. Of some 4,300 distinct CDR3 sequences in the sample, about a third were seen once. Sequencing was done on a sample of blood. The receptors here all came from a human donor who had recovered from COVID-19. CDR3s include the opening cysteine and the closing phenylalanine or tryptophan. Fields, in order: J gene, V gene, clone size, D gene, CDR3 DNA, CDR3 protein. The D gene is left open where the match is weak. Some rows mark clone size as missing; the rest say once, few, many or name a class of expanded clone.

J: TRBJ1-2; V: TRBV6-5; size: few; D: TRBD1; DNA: TGTGCCAGCAGTTTTCAGACAGGGGGAGTTCAAGGGGATGGCTACACCTTC; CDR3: CASSFQTGGVQGDGYTF
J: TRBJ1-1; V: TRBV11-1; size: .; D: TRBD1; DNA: TGTGCCAGCAGCTCGAACAGGGGGCGGAACACTGAAGCTTTCTTT; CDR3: CASSSNRGRNTEAFF
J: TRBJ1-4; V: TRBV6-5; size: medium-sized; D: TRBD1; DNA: TGTGCCAGCAGGGGGGACAGGGAGGGAACTAATGAAAAACTGTTTTTT; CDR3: CASRGDREGTNEKLFF
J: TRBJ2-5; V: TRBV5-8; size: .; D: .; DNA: TGTGCCAGCAGCCCTTTTCGGACAGGAGGGGAGACCCAGTACTTC; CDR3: CASSPFRTGGETQYF
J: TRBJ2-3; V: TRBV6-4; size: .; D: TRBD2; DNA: TGTGCCAGCAGCAAGACTAGCGGGAGCACAGATACGCAGTATTTT; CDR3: CASSKTSGSTDTQYF
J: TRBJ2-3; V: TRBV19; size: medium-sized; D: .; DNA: TGTGCCAGTAGTATGGGGGGATTCGAGGCCCCAAGGGGTACGCAGTATTTT; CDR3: CASSMGGFEAPRGTQYF
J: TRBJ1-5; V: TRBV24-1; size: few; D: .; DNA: TGTGCCACCAGCCCAGGGTTTGATCAGCCCCAGCATTTT; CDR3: CATSPGFDQPQHF
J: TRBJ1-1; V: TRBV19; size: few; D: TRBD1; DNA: TGTGCCAGTAGTATAGGAGGGGGCAGGACGAACACTGAAGCTTTCTTT; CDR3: CASSIGGGRTNTEAFF
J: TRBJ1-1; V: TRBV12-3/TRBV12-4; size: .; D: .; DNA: TGTGCCAGCAGTTCCGGCACTGAAGCTTTCTTT; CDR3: CASSSGTEAFF
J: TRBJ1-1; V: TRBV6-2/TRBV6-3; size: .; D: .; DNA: TGTGCCAGCAGTTTGGGGAGGGACACTGAAGCTTTCTTT; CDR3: CASSLGRDTEAFF
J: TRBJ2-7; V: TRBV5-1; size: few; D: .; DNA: TGCGCCAGCAACGAGCTCGGGTTTGCTTACGAGCAGTACTTC; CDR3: CASNELGFAYEQYF